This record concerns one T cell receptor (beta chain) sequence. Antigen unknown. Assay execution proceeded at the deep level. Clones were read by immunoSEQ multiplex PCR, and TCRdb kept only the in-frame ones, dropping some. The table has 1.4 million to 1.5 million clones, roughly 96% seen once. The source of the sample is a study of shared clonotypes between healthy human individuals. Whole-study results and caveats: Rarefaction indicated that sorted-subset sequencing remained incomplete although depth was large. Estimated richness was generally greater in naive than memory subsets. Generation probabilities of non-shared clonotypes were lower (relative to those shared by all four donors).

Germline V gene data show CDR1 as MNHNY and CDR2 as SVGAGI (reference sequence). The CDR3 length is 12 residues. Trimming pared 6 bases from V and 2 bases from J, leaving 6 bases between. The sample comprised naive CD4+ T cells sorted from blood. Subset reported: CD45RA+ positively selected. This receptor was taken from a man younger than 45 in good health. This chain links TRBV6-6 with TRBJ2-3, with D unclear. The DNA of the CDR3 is TGTGCCAGCAGATTGGACACAGATACGCAGTATTTT. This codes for CASRLDTDTQYF.